This TCR beta chain originates from a study of T cell responses to AZD1222 COVID-19 vaccine. Notes on the study in general: Spike was spanned by vaccine-associated CD4 TCRs, which were dominant at 160-218 and 743-854. Epitopes outside B.1.351 and B.1.1.7 mutated regions reportedly drew nearly half of spike TCRs. The donors showed a predominance of white British ancestry and of females, with possible underestimation of clonal diversity.

Worth noting for this clone: The antigen remains undetermined.

Some clones are missing from TCRdb's copy, which holds only in-frame ones; the method was immunoSEQ multiplex PCR. There are roughly 160,000 clones in the sample; under 95% occur only once, and 1% to 1.5% lies in the top ten. The sequence was obtained from an adult who received the AZD1222 COVID-19 vaccine. Sequenced here: peripheral blood, sampled 28 days after the second AZD1222 dose.

CDR3 in amino acids: CASSGNSGGFQPQHF. In nucleotides, the CDR3 is TGTGCCAGCAGTGGAAATTCTGGGGGATTCCAGCCCCAGCATTTT. The chain is built from TRBV2 and TRBJ1-5, with a possible D match to TRBD1 (5 bases). Germline CDR1 reads SNHLY; CDR2 reads FYNNEI. The CDR3 covers 15 residues. The V end was cut by 4 bases, the J end by 7 bases, with 17 bases between.